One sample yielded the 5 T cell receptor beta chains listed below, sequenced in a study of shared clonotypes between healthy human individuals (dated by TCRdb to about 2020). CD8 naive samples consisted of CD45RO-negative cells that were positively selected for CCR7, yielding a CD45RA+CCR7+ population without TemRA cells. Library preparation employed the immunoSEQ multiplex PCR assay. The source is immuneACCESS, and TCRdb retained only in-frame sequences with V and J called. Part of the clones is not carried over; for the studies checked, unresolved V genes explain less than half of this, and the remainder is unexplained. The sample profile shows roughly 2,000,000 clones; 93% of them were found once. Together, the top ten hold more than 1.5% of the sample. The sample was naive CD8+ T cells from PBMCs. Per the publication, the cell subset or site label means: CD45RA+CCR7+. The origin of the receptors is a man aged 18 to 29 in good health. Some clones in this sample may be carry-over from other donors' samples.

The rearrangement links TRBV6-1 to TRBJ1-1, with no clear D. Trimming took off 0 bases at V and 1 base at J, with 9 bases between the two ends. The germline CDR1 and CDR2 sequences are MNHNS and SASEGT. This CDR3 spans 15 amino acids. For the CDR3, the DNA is TGTGCCAGCAGTGAAGCAAGCGTCCGGAACACTGAAGCTTTCTTT. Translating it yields CASSEASVRNTEAFF.

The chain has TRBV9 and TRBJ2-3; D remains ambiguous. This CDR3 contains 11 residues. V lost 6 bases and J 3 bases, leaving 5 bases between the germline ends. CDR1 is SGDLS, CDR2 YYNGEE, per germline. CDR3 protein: CASNSTDTQYF. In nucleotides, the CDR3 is TGTGCCAGCAATTCGACAGATACGCAGTATTTT.

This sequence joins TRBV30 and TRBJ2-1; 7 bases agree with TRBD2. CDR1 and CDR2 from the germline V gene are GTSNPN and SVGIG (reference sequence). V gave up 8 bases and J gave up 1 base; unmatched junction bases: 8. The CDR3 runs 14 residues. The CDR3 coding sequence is TGTGCCGCCGCCCCTAGCGGTTCCTACAATGAGCAGTTCTTC. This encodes CAAAPSGSYNEQFF.

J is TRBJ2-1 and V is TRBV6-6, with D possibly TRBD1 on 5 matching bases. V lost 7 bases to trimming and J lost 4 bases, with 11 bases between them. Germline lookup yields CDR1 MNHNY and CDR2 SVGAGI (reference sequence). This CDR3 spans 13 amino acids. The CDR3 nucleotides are TGTGCCAGCAAAGACAGCTTATACAATGAGCAGTTCTTC. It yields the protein CASKDSLYNEQFF.

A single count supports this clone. In nucleotides, the CDR3 is TGTGCCACCAGCAGAAAGGGACCGCGCAATGAGCAGTTCTTC. Protein: CATSRKGPRNEQFF. The chain carries TRBV15 and TRBJ2-1; D possibly matches TRBD1 or TRBD2 (5 bases each). Per the germline V gene, CDR1 is LNHNV and CDR2 is YYDKDF (reference sequence). Between the trimmed V and J ends, which lost 2 bases and 6 bases, there was a span of 11 bases. This CDR3 is built from 14 residues.